What follows are 13 T cell receptor beta chains derived from one specimen sequenced in a study of blood T cell repertoires in COVID-19. The data were produced by immunoSEQ multiplex PCR, yet TCRdb's version contains in-frame clones alone and is incomplete. The sample has more than 200,000 clones, 85% to 90% seen once. Sequenced sample: peripheral blood. The source is a woman in her sixties or seventies with COVID-19, enrolled during active disease.

Concerning this clone: Compared with germline, one end of the junction differs, possibly owing to a read error. V gene TRBV19 combines with J gene TRBJ2-7; the match to TRBD2 covers 13 bases. This CDR3 has 16 amino acids. Germline-derived CDR1 and CDR2 are LNHDA and SQIVND (reference sequence). The CDR3 bases are TGTGCCAGTAGTGCCGGACTAGCGGGAGACTCCTTCGAGCAGTACTTC. Encoded protein: CASSAGLAGDSFEQYF.

This clone has a handful of counts. The chain links TRBV4-3 to TRBJ2-5, with D possibly TRBD2 on 6 matching bases. V was shortened by 2 bases and J by 5 bases, with 9 bases between the two germline ends. Germline V lookup: CDR1 LGHNA, CDR2 YSLEER. This CDR3 spans 13 amino acids. The CDR3 region is CASSQWSGETQYF. The DNA of the CDR3 is TGCGCCAGCAGCCAATGGAGCGGGGAGACCCAGTACTTC.

The chain couples TRBV6-6 to TRBJ1-5; D possibly corresponds to TRBD1 (5 bases). The V and J ends lost 0 bases and 2 bases respectively, with 8 bases between them. This CDR3 is built from 15 residues. Germline CDR1 MNHNY, CDR2 SVGAGI (reference sequence). CDR3 region: CASSYSTGGNQPQHF. CDR3 in DNA: TGTGCCAGCAGTTACTCAACAGGTGGCAATCAGCCCCAGCATTTT.

The chain has TRBV7-6 and TRBJ2-5; 10 nucleotides match TRBD2. V trimming: 5 bases; J trimming: 1 base; junction bases outside the gene matches: 7. CDR1 is SGHVS and CDR2 is FNYEAQ in the germline V gene. The CDR3 runs to 16 residues. CDR3 in DNA: TGTGCCAGCAGCCCCGGACTAGCGGTTGGCCAAGAGACCCAGTACTTC. Amino acids: CASSPGLAVGQETQYF. The whole variable domain, filled in from reference TRBV7-6 and TRBJ2-5, reads GAGVSQSPRYKVTKRGQDVALRCDPISGHVSLYWYRQALGQGPEFLTYFNYEAQQDKSGLPNDRFSAERPEGSISTLTIQRTEQRDSAMYRCASSPGLAVGQETQYFGPGTRLLVL.

The chain is built from TRBV2 and TRBJ2-2, with D hard to call. Trimming shortened V by 6 bases and J by 0 bases, and 11 bases separated the two germline ends. The CDR3 has 15 amino acids. CDR1 is SNHLY, CDR2 FYNNEI, per germline. CDR3 loop: CASRVETTNTGELFF. The CDR3 nucleotides are TGTGCCAGCAGGGTGGAGACCACGAACACCGGGGAGCTGTTTTTT.

V gene TRBV28 combines with J gene TRBJ2-7, with 9 nucleotides matching TRBD1. This CDR3 has 15 residues. Germline loops: CDR1 MDHEN, CDR2 SYDVKM. V was pared by 5 bases and J by 0 bases, with 5 bases of the junction left unmatched. CDR3 nucleotide sequence: TGTGCCAGCAGTACGAACAGGGGGCTCTCCTACGAGCAGTACTTC. Translation: CASSTNRGLSYEQYF.

The chain employs TRBV5-8 and TRBJ2-2; 8 bases line up with TRBD2. V was clipped by 0 bases and J by 2 bases; unmatched bases: 6. The CDR3 consists of 17 residues. The germline V gene encodes CDR1 SGHTS and CDR2 YDEGEE. The CDR3 loop is CASSLAGRADNTGELFF. In DNA form, the CDR3 reads TGTGCCAGCAGCTTGGCCGGGAGGGCCGATAACACCGGGGAGCTGTTTTTT.

The V gene is TRBV11-2, the J gene TRBJ2-1, with 12 bases matching TRBD2. With V trimmed by 5 bases and J by 5 bases, 7 bases remained unmatched. Germline V CDR1 and CDR2: SGHAT, FQNNGV. There are 16 residues in the CDR3. CDR3 DNA sequence: TGTGCCAGCAGCGTCTACACTAGCGGGAGGAACAATGAGCAGTTCTTC. Its translation is CASSVYTSGRNNEQFF.

The chain couples TRBV6-2 or TRBV6-3 to TRBJ1-1; 9 bases line up with TRBD1. The CDR3 loop spans 15 amino acids. The V gene's germline CDR1 is MNHEY and CDR2 SVGEGT. Trimming took 6 bases from V and 6 from J; bases not matched to a gene: 11. DNA of the CDR3: TGTGCCAGCAGCCCCGGAGGACAGGGGCGCTCTGAAGCTTTCTTT. Translated: CASSPGGQGRSEAFF.

This chain connects TRBV3-1 (or the pseudogene TRBV3-2) to TRBJ1-1; no clear D. Trimming removed 1 base from V and 2 bases from J, with 8 bases in between. In germline, CDR1 is LGHDT, CDR2 YNNKEL (reference sequence). This CDR3 is built from 14 residues. In DNA form, the CDR3 reads TGTGCCAGCAGCCAAGGGGCATCCAACACTGAAGCTTTCTTT. Translated: CASSQGASNTEAFF.

This sequence joins TRBV19 and TRBJ2-5; TRBD1 matches 8 bases. Germline V gene data show CDR1 as LNHDA and CDR2 as SQIVND (reference sequence). Losses at the gene ends were 1 base for V and 5 bases for J; bases not matched to a gene: 9. The CDR3 has 16 amino acids. CDR3 DNA: TGTGCCAGTAGTATAGGGACAGGGAGGCCGCATGAGACCCAGTACTTC. Translation gives CASSIGTGRPHETQYF.

The chain carries TRBV9 and TRBJ1-5; D remains unclear. From germline, CDR1 is SGDLS and CDR2 YYNGEE. CDR3 length: 14 residues. The V end lost 0 bases, the J end lost 5 bases, and 9 bases lay between the germline ends. For the CDR3, the DNA is TGTGCCAGCAGCGTAGGTCAGGCAGATCAGCCCCAGCATTTT. Its translation: CASSVGQADQPQHF.

The chain joins TRBV2 to TRBJ1-2; TRBD1 matches at 9 bases. Trimming took 6 bases from V and 4 from J; bases not matched to a gene: 18. The CDR3 has 18 amino acids. From germline, CDR1 is SNHLY and CDR2 FYNNEI. The CDR3 sequence: CASRDADTGGLRSYGYTF. Written as DNA, the CDR3 is TGTGCCAGCAGGGATGCTGACACAGGGGGCCTTCGGAGCTATGGCTACACCTTC.